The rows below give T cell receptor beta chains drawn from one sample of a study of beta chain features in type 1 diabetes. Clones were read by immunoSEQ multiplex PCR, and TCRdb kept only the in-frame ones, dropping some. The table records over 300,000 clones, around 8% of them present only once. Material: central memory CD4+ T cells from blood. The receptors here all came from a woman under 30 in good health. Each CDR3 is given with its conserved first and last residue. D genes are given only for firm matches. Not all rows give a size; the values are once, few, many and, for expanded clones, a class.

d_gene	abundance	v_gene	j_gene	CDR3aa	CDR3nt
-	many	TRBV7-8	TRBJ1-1	CASTLGGGNTEAFF	TGTGCCAGCACTCTGGGGGGAGGGAACACTGAAGCTTTCTTT
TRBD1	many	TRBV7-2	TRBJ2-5	CASSPQGLLGQETQYF	TGTGCCAGCAGCCCACAGGGGCTTTTAGGCCAAGAGACCCAGTACTTC
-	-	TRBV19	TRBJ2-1	CASKSVSGRAYNEQFF	TGTGCCAGTAAGTCGGTGTCGGGCAGGGCCTACAATGAGCAGTTCTTC
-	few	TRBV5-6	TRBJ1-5	CASSSSLLSYSNQPQHF	TGTGCCAGCAGCTCCTCCCTACTCAGCTATAGCAATCAGCCCCAGCATTTT
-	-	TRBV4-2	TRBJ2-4	CASSPDTLGNIQYF	TGTGCCAGCAGCCCGGACACGCTGGGGAACATTCAGTACTTC
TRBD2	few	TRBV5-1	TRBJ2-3	CASSAWTRETDTQYF	TGCGCCAGCAGCGCGTGGACTAGAGAGACAGATACGCAGTATTTT
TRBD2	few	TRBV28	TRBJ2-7	CASNPGLAWYEQYF	TGTGCCAGCAACCCGGGACTAGCCTGGTACGAGCAGTACTTC
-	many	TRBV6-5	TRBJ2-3	CASSPGDRSTQYF	TGTGCCAGCAGTCCCGGAGACAGGAGTACGCAGTATTTT
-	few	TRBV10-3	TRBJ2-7	CAISESGTQLRYF	TGTGCCATCAGTGAGTCCGGGACACAGCTTAGGTACTTC
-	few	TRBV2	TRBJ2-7	CASRIFGGPGEQYF	TGTGCCAGCAGGATATTCGGGGGTCCAGGCGAGCAGTACTTC
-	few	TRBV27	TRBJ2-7	CASSYSGEPLYEQYF	TGTGCCAGCAGTTATTCGGGGGAACCGCTCTACGAGCAGTACTTC
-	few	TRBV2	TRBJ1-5	CASRGENYSNQPQHF	TGTGCCAGCAGGGGGGAAAACTATAGCAATCAGCCCCAGCATTTT
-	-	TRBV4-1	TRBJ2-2	CASSHPRGSSGELFF	TGCGCCAGCAGCCATCCCCGGGGTAGCTCCGGGGAGCTGTTTTTT
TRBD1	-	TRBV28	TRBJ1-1	CASSSPGRGQVFF	TGTGCCAGCAGTTCCCCCGGCAGGGGGCAAGTTTTCTTT
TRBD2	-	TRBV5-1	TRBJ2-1	CASSQRAGGRYNEQFF	TGCGCCAGCAGCCAACGGGCGGGAGGGCGTTACAATGAGCAGTTCTTC
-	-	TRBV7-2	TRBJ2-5	CASSRQEETQYF	TGTGCCAGCAGCCGACAGGAAGAGACCCAGTACTTC
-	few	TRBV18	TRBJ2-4	CASSPQGPGAKNIQYF	TGTGCCAGCTCACCACAGGGGCCCGGAGCCAAAAACATTCAGTACTTC
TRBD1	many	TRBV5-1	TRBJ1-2	CASSEQGANGYTF	TGCGCCAGCAGCGAACAGGGGGCAAATGGCTACACCTTC
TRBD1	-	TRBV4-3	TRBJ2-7	CASSKASRGPGEQYF	TGCGCCAGCAGTAAAGCGTCCAGGGGGCCCGGGGAGCAGTACTTC
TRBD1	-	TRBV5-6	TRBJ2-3	CASSRDQGALADTQYF	TGTGCCAGCAGCCGCGATCAGGGGGCGCTCGCAGATACGCAGTATTTT
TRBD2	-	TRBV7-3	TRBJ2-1	CASSLNLGTSGPHNEQFF	TGTGCCAGCAGCTTAAACCTCGGGACTAGCGGTCCTCACAATGAGCAGTTCTTC
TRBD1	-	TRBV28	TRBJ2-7	CASSSTGLSHEQYF	TGTGCCAGCAGTTCGACAGGGCTTTCCCACGAGCAGTACTTC
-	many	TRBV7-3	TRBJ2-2	CASSPNTGELFF	TGTGCCAGCAGCCCGAACACCGGGGAGCTGTTTTTT
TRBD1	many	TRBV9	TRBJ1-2	CASSVAGQGGYTF	TGTGCCAGCAGCGTAGCCGGACAGGGTGGCTACACCTTC
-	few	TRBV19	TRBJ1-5	CASSMVSTGHSNQPQHF	TGTGCCAGTAGTATGGTTTCAACGGGACATAGCAATCAGCCCCAGCATTTT
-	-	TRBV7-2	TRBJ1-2	CASSLGQINYGYTF	TGTGCCAGCAGCTTAGGACAGATCAACTATGGCTACACCTTC
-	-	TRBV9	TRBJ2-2	CASSGAYTGELFF	TGTGCCAGCAGCGGAGCGTACACCGGGGAGCTGTTTTTT
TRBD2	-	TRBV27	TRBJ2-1	CASSLSGRGYNEQFF	TGTGCCAGCAGTTTAAGCGGGAGAGGATACAATGAGCAGTTCTTC
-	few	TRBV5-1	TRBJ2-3	CASRWDTDTQYF	TGCGCCAGCAGGTGGGACACAGATACGCAGTATTTT
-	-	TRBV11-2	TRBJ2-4	CASSFGIAKNIQYF	TGTGCCAGCAGCTTCGGCATAGCCAAAAACATTCAGTACTTC
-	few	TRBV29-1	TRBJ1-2	CSVLGRGINYGYTF	TGCAGCGTTCTTGGTAGGGGGATTAACTATGGCTACACCTTC
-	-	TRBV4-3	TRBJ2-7	CASSQDSSGSLYEQYF	TGCGCCAGCAGCCAAGATTCTTCCGGGAGTCTCTACGAGCAGTACTTC
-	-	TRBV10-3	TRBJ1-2	CAISSTFYGYTF	TGTGCCATCAGTAGTACCTTCTATGGCTACACCTTC
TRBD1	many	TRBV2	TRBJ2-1	CASSPTGNTYNEQFF	TGTGCCAGCAGTCCGACAGGGAACACCTACAATGAGCAGTTCTTC
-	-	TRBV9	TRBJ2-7	CASSVSGVSYEQYF	TGTGCCAGCAGCGTAAGTGGGGTCTCCTACGAGCAGTACTTC
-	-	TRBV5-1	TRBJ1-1	CASRLSGTGTTEAFF	TGCGCCAGCCGGCTTTCGGGTACAGGGACCACTGAAGCTTTCTTT
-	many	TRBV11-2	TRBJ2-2	CASSSLVAGELFF	TGTGCCAGCAGCTCCCTAGTTGCCGGGGAGCTGTTTTTT
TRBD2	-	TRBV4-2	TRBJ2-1	CASSQESWLAGEVEQFF	TGTGCCAGCAGCCAAGAATCTTGGCTAGCGGGAGAGGTTGAGCAGTTCTTC
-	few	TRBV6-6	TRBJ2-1	CASSDLADFSYNEQFF	TGTGCCAGCAGTGACTTAGCGGACTTCTCCTACAATGAGCAGTTCTTC
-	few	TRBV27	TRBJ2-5	CASSPTQGRASAQYF	TGTGCCAGCAGCCCTACACAGGGCCGCGCCTCGGCCCAGTACTTC
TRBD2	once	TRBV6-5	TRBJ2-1	CASSYGLAVDEQFF	TGTGCCAGCAGTTACGGCCTAGCGGTGGATGAGCAGTTCTTC
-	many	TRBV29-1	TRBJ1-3	CSVLQPSGNTIYF	TGCAGCGTCCTACAGCCTTCTGGAAACACCATATATTTT